This T cell receptor (beta chain) was recorded in a study of cytomegalovirus exposure and HLA in healthy donors. A few counts support this clone. Donors came from a validation cohort of approximately 110 subjects, distinct from the first 666-subject cohort. J was trimmed by 3 bases and V by 3 bases; bases with no gene match: 3. Germline CDR1 reads SGHDT; CDR2 reads YYEEEE. The CDR3 consists of 13 residues. Clones were read by immunoSEQ multiplex PCR, and TCRdb kept only the in-frame ones, dropping some. This table holds about 79,000 clones, over 85% found once. This chain joins TRBV5-6 and TRBJ2-7, with 7 bases lining up with TRBD1. The receptor's source is a woman aged 25-40 years in good health and CMV-seronegative. Sequencing was carried out using PBMCs. The CDR3 sequence is CASSSRDSYEQYF. The CDR3 DNA follows: TGTGCCAGCAGCTCCCGGGACAGCTACGAGCAGTACTTC.